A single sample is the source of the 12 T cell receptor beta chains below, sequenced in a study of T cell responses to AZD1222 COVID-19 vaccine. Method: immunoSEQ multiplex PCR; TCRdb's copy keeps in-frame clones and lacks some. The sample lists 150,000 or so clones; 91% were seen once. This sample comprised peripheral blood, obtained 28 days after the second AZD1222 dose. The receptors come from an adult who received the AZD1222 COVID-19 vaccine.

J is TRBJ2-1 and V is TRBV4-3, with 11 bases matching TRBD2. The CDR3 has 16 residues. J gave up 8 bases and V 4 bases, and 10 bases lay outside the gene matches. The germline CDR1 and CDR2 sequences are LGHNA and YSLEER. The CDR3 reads CASSLKLAGGRDEQFF. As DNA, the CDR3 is TGCGCCAGCAGCCTTAAGTTAGCGGGAGGGCGCGATGAGCAGTTCTTC.

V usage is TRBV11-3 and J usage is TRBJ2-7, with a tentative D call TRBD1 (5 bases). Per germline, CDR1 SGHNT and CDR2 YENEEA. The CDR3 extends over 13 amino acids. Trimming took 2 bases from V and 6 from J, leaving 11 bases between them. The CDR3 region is CASSLTRVAEQYF. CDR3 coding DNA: TGTGCCAGCAGCTTAACCAGGGTGGCCGAGCAGTACTTC.

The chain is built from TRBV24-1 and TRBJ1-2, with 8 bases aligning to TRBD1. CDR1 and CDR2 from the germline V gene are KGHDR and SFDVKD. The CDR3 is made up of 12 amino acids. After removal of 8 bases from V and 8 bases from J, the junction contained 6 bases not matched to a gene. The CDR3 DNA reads TGTGCCACCACAGGGGGCGCGGAAGGCTACACCTTC. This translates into CATTGGAEGYTF.

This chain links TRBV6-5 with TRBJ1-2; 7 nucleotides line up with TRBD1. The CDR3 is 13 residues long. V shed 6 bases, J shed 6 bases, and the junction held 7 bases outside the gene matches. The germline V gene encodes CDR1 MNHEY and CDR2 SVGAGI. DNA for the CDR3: TGTGCCAGCAGAGCGACAGGGATTCATGGCTACACCTTC. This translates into CASRATGIHGYTF.

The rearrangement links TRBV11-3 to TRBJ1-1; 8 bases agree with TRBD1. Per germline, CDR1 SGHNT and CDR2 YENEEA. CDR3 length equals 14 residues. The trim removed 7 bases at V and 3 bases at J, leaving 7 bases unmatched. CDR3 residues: CASTPTRGHTEAFF. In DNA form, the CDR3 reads TGTGCCAGCACTCCCACCAGGGGGCACACTGAAGCTTTCTTT.

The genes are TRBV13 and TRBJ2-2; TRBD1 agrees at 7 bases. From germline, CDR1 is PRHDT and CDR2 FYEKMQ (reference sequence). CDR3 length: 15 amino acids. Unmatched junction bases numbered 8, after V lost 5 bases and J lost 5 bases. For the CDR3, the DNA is TGTGCCAGCAGCCACGACAGGGCCGGAACCGGGGAGCTGTTTTTT. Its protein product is CASSHDRAGTGELFF.

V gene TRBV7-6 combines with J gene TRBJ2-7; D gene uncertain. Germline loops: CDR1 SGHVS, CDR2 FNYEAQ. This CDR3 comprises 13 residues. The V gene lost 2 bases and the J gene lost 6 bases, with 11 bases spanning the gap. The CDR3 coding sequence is TGTGCCAGCAGCTTATTTGAGAAATCCGAGCAGTACTTC. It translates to CASSLFEKSEQYF.

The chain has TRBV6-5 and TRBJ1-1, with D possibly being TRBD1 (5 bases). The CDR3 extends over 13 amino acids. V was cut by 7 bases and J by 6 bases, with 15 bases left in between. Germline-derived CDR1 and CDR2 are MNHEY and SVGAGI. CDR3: CASIPPGGAEAFF. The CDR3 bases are TGTGCCAGCATCCCACCGGGGGGGGCTGAAGCTTTCTTT.

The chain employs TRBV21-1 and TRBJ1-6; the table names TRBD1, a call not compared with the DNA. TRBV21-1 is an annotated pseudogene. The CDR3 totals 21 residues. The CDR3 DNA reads TGTGCCAGCAGCAACTTGAGTGTCTCCAGGGGAAGCTTGGAGGATAATTCACCCCTCCACTTT. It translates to CASSNLSVSRGSLEDNSPLHF.

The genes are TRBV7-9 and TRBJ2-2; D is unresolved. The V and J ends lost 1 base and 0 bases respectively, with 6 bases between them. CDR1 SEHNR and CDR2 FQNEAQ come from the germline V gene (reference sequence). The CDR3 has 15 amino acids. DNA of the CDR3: TGTGCCAGCAGCTTAGGTGATGCGAACACCGGGGAGCTGTTTTTT. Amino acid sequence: CASSLGDANTGELFF.

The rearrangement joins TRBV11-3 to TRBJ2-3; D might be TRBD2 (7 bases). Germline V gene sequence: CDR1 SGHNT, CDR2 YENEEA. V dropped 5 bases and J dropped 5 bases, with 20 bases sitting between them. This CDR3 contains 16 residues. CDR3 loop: CASSDIGGRAKDTQYF. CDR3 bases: TGTGCCAGCAGCGATATAGGGGGGAGGGCAAAAGATACGCAGTATTTT.

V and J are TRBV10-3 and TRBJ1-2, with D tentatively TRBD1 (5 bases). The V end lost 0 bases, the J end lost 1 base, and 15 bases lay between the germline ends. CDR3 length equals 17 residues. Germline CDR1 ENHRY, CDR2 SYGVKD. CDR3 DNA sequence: TGTGCCATCAGTGAGTCCACAGGTCCCGTACATAACTATGGCTACACCTTC. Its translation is CAISESTGPVHNYGYTF.